The subject of this entry is one T cell receptor beta chain. One end of the junction varies from germline; a read error may be responsible. Per the original data handling: Reference gene primer amplification gave nucleated cell count estimates. Repertoires were generated with immunoSEQ multiplex PCR, while TCRdb's copy carries only in-frame clones and drops some. The DNA was the basis for D and trimming; V, J and clone size are from that table. The sample records over 130,000 clones, roughly 86% being singletons. The data derive from a study of blood T cell repertoires in COVID-19. Per the germline V gene, CDR1 is LGHDT and CDR2 is YNNKEL (reference sequence). This CDR3 is 14 amino acids long.

The chain couples TRBV3-1 (or the pseudogene TRBV3-2) to TRBJ1-5; D gene unclear. The TCR sequence derives from a woman in her forties or fifties with acute COVID-19. The sample consisted of PBMCs or T cells enriched from blood (not recorded which). DNA of the CDR3: TGTGCCAGCAGTCAAGGTACGAGAAATCAGCCCCAGCATTTT. Translated: CASSQGTRNQPQHF.